Listed below are T cell receptor beta chains from one sample, sequenced in a study of blood T cell repertoires in COVID-19. TCRdb's copy holds only in-frame clones and misses some; the assay was immunoSEQ multiplex PCR. The table includes some 410,000 clones, around 87% detected once. Material for sequencing was PBMCs or T cells enriched from blood (not recorded which). Receptors were obtained from a young woman with acute COVID-19. CDR3s include the opening cysteine and the closing phenylalanine or tryptophan. D genes are given only for firm matches. Clone size is stated in some rows and not others, as once, few, many or a class when expanded.

cdr3_nt: TGTGCCAGCAGTTTACTCCCCCTAGGTCAGCCCCAGCATTTT
cdr3_aa: CASSLLPLGQPQHF
d_call: NA
clone_size: NA
j_call: TRBJ1-5
v_call: TRBV27

cdr3_nt: TGCGCCAGCAGCCGAGGGAGCGATTATGGCAGTGCCAATTACGAGCAGTACTTC
cdr3_aa: CASSRGSDYGSANYEQYF
d_call: NA
clone_size: NA
j_call: TRBJ2-7
v_call: TRBV4-1

cdr3_nt: TGTGCCAGCAGGAGATTCCCCACTGAAGCTTTCTTT
cdr3_aa: CASRRFPTEAFF
d_call: NA
clone_size: NA
j_call: TRBJ1-1
v_call: TRBV7-2

cdr3_nt: TGCAGCGTTGAAGATCTTTCCGGGACAGGGGGCTATACCGGGGAGCTGTTTTTT
cdr3_aa: CSVEDLSGTGGYTGELFF
d_call: TRBD1
clone_size: NA
j_call: TRBJ2-2
v_call: TRBV29-1

cdr3_nt: TGTGCCAGCAGTTCTACAGGGACGAGCGGCTACACCTTC
cdr3_aa: CASSSTGTSGYTF
d_call: NA
clone_size: NA
j_call: TRBJ1-2
v_call: TRBV11-2

cdr3_nt: TGTGCCAGCAGCGGCGGGCAGTTCCAAGAGACCCAGTACTTC
cdr3_aa: CASSGGQFQETQYF
d_call: NA
clone_size: few
j_call: TRBJ2-5
v_call: TRBV9

cdr3_nt: TGTGCCAGCAGCACACGGACAGGGGGCGAAGCTTTCTTT
cdr3_aa: CASSTRTGGEAFF
d_call: TRBD1
clone_size: NA
j_call: TRBJ1-1
v_call: TRBV5-5

cdr3_nt: TGTGCCAGCAGAAGACTAGCGGGGGGAGAGACCCAGTACTTC
cdr3_aa: CASRRLAGGETQYF
d_call: TRBD2
clone_size: once
j_call: TRBJ2-5
v_call: TRBV6-5

cdr3_nt: TGTGCCAGCACTTTGGGACAGTCTAACTATGGCTACACCTTC
cdr3_aa: CASTLGQSNYGYTF
d_call: TRBD1
clone_size: NA
j_call: TRBJ1-2
v_call: TRBV2

cdr3_nt: TGCGCCAGCAGTGAGTCGGCAGGGCGCAACGAGCAGTACTTC
cdr3_aa: CASSESAGRNEQYF
d_call: NA
clone_size: NA
j_call: TRBJ2-7
v_call: TRBV10-1

cdr3_nt: TGCGCCAGCAGCCTGGACAGGCAATTCTATGGCTACACCTTC
cdr3_aa: CASSLDRQFYGYTF
d_call: TRBD1
clone_size: once
j_call: TRBJ1-2
v_call: TRBV4-1

cdr3_nt: TGCGCCAGCAGCATCCGACAGACCCTCAATGAAAAACTGTTTTTT
cdr3_aa: CASSIRQTLNEKLFF
d_call: NA
clone_size: NA
j_call: TRBJ1-4
v_call: TRBV4-1

cdr3_nt: TGTGCCACCAGCAGATCCAAGGACAGGGGCTCCTACGAGCAGTACTTC
cdr3_aa: CATSRSKDRGSYEQYF
d_call: TRBD1
clone_size: NA
j_call: TRBJ2-7
v_call: TRBV15

cdr3_nt: TGTGCCAGCAGCGTTACGAACACCGGGGAGCTGTTTTTT
cdr3_aa: CASSVTNTGELFF
d_call: NA
clone_size: NA
j_call: TRBJ2-2
v_call: TRBV9

cdr3_nt: TGTGCCAGCAGTTATTCCCTTACCCCCCGGGACAGGGTCACCGATACGCAGTATTTT
cdr3_aa: CASSYSLTPRDRVTDTQYF
d_call: TRBD1
clone_size: NA
j_call: TRBJ2-3
v_call: TRBV6-2/TRBV6-3

cdr3_nt: TGTGCCAGCAGTTACTCCGGGACAGGGATGTTCTTC
cdr3_aa: CASSYSGTGMFF
d_call: TRBD1
clone_size: NA
j_call: TRBJ2-1
v_call: TRBV6-5

cdr3_nt: TGTGCCAGTGCCGGGATTGGAAGCTCCTATAATTCACCCCTCCACTTT
cdr3_aa: CASAGIGSSYNSPLHF
d_call: NA
clone_size: NA
j_call: TRBJ1-6
v_call: TRBV25-1

cdr3_nt: TGCGCCAGCAGCCCACGACAGGGGTTGGTGGGAGAGCAGTACTTC
cdr3_aa: CASSPRQGLVGEQYF
d_call: TRBD1
clone_size: NA
j_call: TRBJ2-7
v_call: TRBV4-3

cdr3_nt: TGTGCCAGCAGCTTAGCTAGCGGGGGGAATATTGAGCAGTTCTTC
cdr3_aa: CASSLASGGNIEQFF
d_call: TRBD2
clone_size: NA
j_call: TRBJ2-1
v_call: TRBV11-3

cdr3_nt: TGTGCCAGCTCAGCACACAGGGGGCAGGAGGATGGCTACACCTTC
cdr3_aa: CASSAHRGQEDGYTF
d_call: TRBD1
clone_size: NA
j_call: TRBJ1-2
v_call: TRBV18

cdr3_nt: TGTGCCAGTGGTCACAGGGGCCAAGAGACCCAGTACTTC
cdr3_aa: CASGHRGQETQYF
d_call: TRBD1
clone_size: NA
j_call: TRBJ2-5
v_call: TRBV19

cdr3_nt: TGTGCCAGCAGCCGTGTGAACGCGGGCACTGAAGCTTTCTTT
cdr3_aa: CASSRVNAGTEAFF
d_call: NA
clone_size: NA
j_call: TRBJ1-1
v_call: TRBV3-1/TRBV3-2

cdr3_nt: TGTGCCAGCAGCCGTAGGGGAGGGGAGGCCACTGAAGCTTTCTTT
cdr3_aa: CASSRRGGEATEAFF
d_call: NA
clone_size: NA
j_call: TRBJ1-1
v_call: TRBV14

cdr3_nt: TGTGCCAGCAGCGCGACAGGGACCTCCAACTATGGCTACACCTTC
cdr3_aa: CASSATGTSNYGYTF
d_call: TRBD1
clone_size: NA
j_call: TRBJ1-2
v_call: TRBV9

cdr3_nt: TGTGCCAGCAGGGCAACAGATACGCAGTATTTT
cdr3_aa: CASRATDTQYF
d_call: NA
clone_size: NA
j_call: TRBJ2-3
v_call: TRBV27

cdr3_nt: TGCAGCGTTGAAGTCCCAGGTAGCTCCTATAATTCACCCCTCCACTTT
cdr3_aa: CSVEVPGSSYNSPLHF
d_call: NA
clone_size: NA
j_call: TRBJ1-6
v_call: TRBV29-1

cdr3_nt: TGTGCCAGCAGTTTGGGACAGGGAGTAGGAAAACTGTTTTTT
cdr3_aa: CASSLGQGVGKLFF
d_call: TRBD1
clone_size: NA
j_call: TRBJ1-4
v_call: TRBV2

cdr3_nt: TGTGCCAGCAGCTTAGAAGCGTCTAGCCACTACGAGCAGTACTTC
cdr3_aa: CASSLEASSHYEQYF
d_call: NA
clone_size: NA
j_call: TRBJ2-7
v_call: TRBV7-2

cdr3_nt: TGTGCCAGCAGCCTCCCAAACGGAGGGCAGTACTTC
cdr3_aa: CASSLPNGGQYF
d_call: NA
clone_size: NA
j_call: TRBJ2-7
v_call: TRBV3-1/TRBV3-2

cdr3_nt: TGCGCCAGCAGCCAAGATGGGGGCAGGGGTCCCTACGAGCAGTACTTC
cdr3_aa: CASSQDGGRGPYEQYF
d_call: NA
clone_size: NA
j_call: TRBJ2-7
v_call: TRBV4-1

cdr3_nt: TGTGCCAGCAGTCCACGGGGTAGCAACACTGAAGCTTTCTTT
cdr3_aa: CASSPRGSNTEAFF
d_call: NA
clone_size: NA
j_call: TRBJ1-1
v_call: TRBV27

cdr3_nt: TGCGCCAGCAGTGACCAAGACAGGGGGAATCAGCCCCAGCATTTT
cdr3_aa: CASSDQDRGNQPQHF
d_call: TRBD1
clone_size: NA
j_call: TRBJ1-5
v_call: TRBV10-2

cdr3_nt: TGTGCCAGCAGCCAAGCAGGACTGAACAATGAGCAGTTCTTC
cdr3_aa: CASSQAGLNNEQFF
d_call: NA
clone_size: NA
j_call: TRBJ2-1
v_call: TRBV4-2

cdr3_nt: TGTGCCATCAGCCCTTTCCCCGGGGGGTCCGACAATGAGCAGTTCTTC
cdr3_aa: CAISPFPGGSDNEQFF
d_call: TRBD2
clone_size: NA
j_call: TRBJ2-1
v_call: TRBV10-3

cdr3_nt: TGTGCCAGCGTGAGGTCCTCTGGAAACACCATATATTTT
cdr3_aa: CASVRSSGNTIYF
d_call: NA
clone_size: NA
j_call: TRBJ1-3
v_call: TRBV5-5

cdr3_nt: TGTGCCAGCTTGGACAGGGGGGGAAGTTTTTACGAGCAGTACTTC
cdr3_aa: CASLDRGGSFYEQYF
d_call: TRBD1
clone_size: NA
j_call: TRBJ2-7
v_call: TRBV18

cdr3_nt: TGTGCCACCCGAGGTGCGGGCCCAAGCACAGATACGCAGTATTTT
cdr3_aa: CATRGAGPSTDTQYF
d_call: NA
clone_size: NA
j_call: TRBJ2-3
v_call: TRBV10-3

cdr3_nt: TGTGCCAGCAGCGCCTCAATGGCTAGCGCCGCAGATACGCAGTATTTT
cdr3_aa: CASSASMASAADTQYF
d_call: NA
clone_size: NA
j_call: TRBJ2-3
v_call: TRBV9

cdr3_nt: TGTGCCTGTAAGACAGCCCGTTACCCTTTAAGCTCTGGAAACACCATATATTTT
cdr3_aa: CACKTARYPLSSGNTIYF
d_call: NA
clone_size: NA
j_call: TRBJ1-3
v_call: TRBV30

cdr3_nt: TGCAGCGGGGATAGCGGTTCCACAGATACGCAGTATTTT
cdr3_aa: CSGDSGSTDTQYF
d_call: NA
clone_size: NA
j_call: TRBJ2-3
v_call: TRBV29-1

cdr3_nt: TGTGCCAGCAGGCGACTAGCGGGGGGGAACAATGAGCAGTTCTTC
cdr3_aa: CASRRLAGGNNEQFF
d_call: TRBD2
clone_size: NA
j_call: TRBJ2-1
v_call: TRBV2

cdr3_nt: TGCAGCGTTGGCGGGACAGCCTATGGCTACACCTTC
cdr3_aa: CSVGGTAYGYTF
d_call: TRBD1
clone_size: NA
j_call: TRBJ1-2
v_call: TRBV29-1

cdr3_nt: TGTGCCAGCTCGACTGCCGGGACAGGACAAGAGACCCAGTACTTC
cdr3_aa: CASSTAGTGQETQYF
d_call: TRBD1
clone_size: NA
j_call: TRBJ2-5
v_call: TRBV18

cdr3_nt: TGTGCCTGGACTCTGGACAGAGCTGGAAACACCATATATTTT
cdr3_aa: CAWTLDRAGNTIYF
d_call: NA
clone_size: NA
j_call: TRBJ1-3
v_call: TRBV30

cdr3_nt: TGTGCCTGGTCGGCCTACGGGGTTTCTGGAAACACCATATATTTT
cdr3_aa: CAWSAYGVSGNTIYF
d_call: NA
clone_size: once
j_call: TRBJ1-3
v_call: TRBV30

cdr3_nt: TGTGCCAGCAGCCCGCGACAGGGCTCGTCTGAAGCTTTCTTT
cdr3_aa: CASSPRQGSSEAFF
d_call: TRBD1
clone_size: few
j_call: TRBJ1-1
v_call: TRBV7-3

cdr3_nt: TGTGCCAGCAGCTTGGTAGCAGCCCATAACTATGGCTACACCTTC
cdr3_aa: CASSLVAAHNYGYTF
d_call: NA
clone_size: NA
j_call: TRBJ1-2
v_call: TRBV5-6

cdr3_nt: TGTGCCAGCAGTGAAACGGACAATTATAATTCACCCCTCCACTTT
cdr3_aa: CASSETDNYNSPLHF
d_call: NA
clone_size: NA
j_call: TRBJ1-6
v_call: TRBV2

cdr3_nt: TGTGCCAGCTCACCACGGGGACTACGGGCCGGGGAAAAACTGTTTTTT
cdr3_aa: CASSPRGLRAGEKLFF
d_call: NA
clone_size: NA
j_call: TRBJ1-4
v_call: TRBV18

cdr3_nt: TGTGCCAGCAGCCAAGATTGGCAGGGCTGGGATACGCAGTATTTT
cdr3_aa: CASSQDWQGWDTQYF
d_call: NA
clone_size: NA
j_call: TRBJ2-3
v_call: TRBV3-1/TRBV3-2

cdr3_nt: TGTGCCAGCAGCTCCCCCGGGGGACAGGTCACAGATACGCAGTATTTT
cdr3_aa: CASSSPGGQVTDTQYF
d_call: TRBD1
clone_size: NA
j_call: TRBJ2-3
v_call: TRBV7-2

cdr3_nt: TGTGCCAGCAGACGGACAGAAGGCAATCAGCCCCAGCATTTT
cdr3_aa: CASRRTEGNQPQHF
d_call: NA
clone_size: NA
j_call: TRBJ1-5
v_call: TRBV2

cdr3_nt: TGTGCCAGCAGTTCCGGGACAGGGACTGAAGCTTTCTTT
cdr3_aa: CASSSGTGTEAFF
d_call: TRBD1
clone_size: NA
j_call: TRBJ1-1
v_call: TRBV12-3/TRBV12-4

cdr3_nt: TGTGCCAGCAGCCTACGAGGACTAGCGGGGGGGAGCTCCTACGAGCAGTACTTC
cdr3_aa: CASSLRGLAGGSSYEQYF
d_call: TRBD2
clone_size: NA
j_call: TRBJ2-7
v_call: TRBV5-6

cdr3_nt: TGTGCCAGCAGTTACTCGGGACAGGGAGGGATGACTGAAGCTTTCTTT
cdr3_aa: CASSYSGQGGMTEAFF
d_call: TRBD1
clone_size: NA
j_call: TRBJ1-1
v_call: TRBV6-5

cdr3_nt: TGTGCCAGCAGCGTAGAAGTCAGTTACAATGAGCAGTTCTTC
cdr3_aa: CASSVEVSYNEQFF
d_call: NA
clone_size: NA
j_call: TRBJ2-1
v_call: TRBV7-2

cdr3_nt: TGTGCCAGCAGTTACTCCCCGTCGGGATACAATGAGCAGTTCTTC
cdr3_aa: CASSYSPSGYNEQFF
d_call: NA
clone_size: NA
j_call: TRBJ2-1
v_call: TRBV6-6

cdr3_nt: TGTGCCAGCAGCCAAGACAGGGCCGGGAATTCACCCCTCCACTTT
cdr3_aa: CASSQDRAGNSPLHF
d_call: NA
clone_size: once
j_call: TRBJ1-6
v_call: TRBV3-1/TRBV3-2

cdr3_nt: TGCGCCAGCAGCTTCCAGGGCCCTGGCACAGATACGCAGTATTTT
cdr3_aa: CASSFQGPGTDTQYF
d_call: NA
clone_size: NA
j_call: TRBJ2-3
v_call: TRBV5-1

cdr3_nt: TGTGCCAGCTCACCGAACAGGGTTTGGGATTCACCCCTCCACTTT
cdr3_aa: CASSPNRVWDSPLHF
d_call: NA
clone_size: NA
j_call: TRBJ1-6
v_call: TRBV18